The sequence of this T cell receptor (beta chain) was determined in a study of blood T cell repertoires in COVID-19. The overall study: The analysed material was cDNA or gDNA that came from T cells, B-cell-depleted T cells, or PBMCs.

Trimming took 7 bases from V and 0 from J, leaving 14 bases between them. This CDR3 is built from 15 residues. Germline lookup yields CDR1 MRHNA and CDR2 SNTAGT. The method was immunoSEQ multiplex PCR; TCRdb's version includes in-frame clones alone and lacks a portion of them. The sample yields roughly 100,000 clones, about four fifths seen once. Sequenced sample: peripheral blood. This rearrangement joins TRBV6-4 to TRBJ2-3; D uncertain. This clonotype was obtained from a man older than 75 with COVID-19, enrolled during active disease. Here the CDR3 reads CASTPPGSSTDTQYF. For the CDR3, the DNA is TGTGCCAGCACCCCCCCAGGCAGCAGCACAGATACGCAGTATTTT.